The clone carrying this T cell receptor beta chain was recorded a few times. Its antigen remains unidentified. The entry originates in a study of vaccination and CD4 T cells after COVID-19. Study-level information: Control cultures, each given a CEFX pool, an HIV-1 Nef pool, or no peptide, were included.

The sample's treatment: roughly ten-day PBMC culture with coronavirus spike peptide pools or control peptides (ViraFEST assay). Positive PCR dates covered March to December 2020, before US Alpha, Beta and Delta variants. An Oncomine TCR Beta short-read assay was used to sequence the DNA from cultured CD4+ T cells. TCRdb reanalysed the PCR reads using MiXCR and keeps one entry per CDR3 protein. The sample comprises about 11,000 distinct CDR3 sequences, 40% to 55% of which are singletons, and roughly 7% rests with the top ten. Study-level findings and limits: Within convalescent individuals, 304 out of 307 vaccine-specific clones proved to be spike mono-reactive.

The length of the CDR3 is 12 residues. The germline V gene encodes CDR1 MNHEY and CDR2 SMNVEV (reference sequence). Trimming stripped 2 bases from V and 7 bases from J, with 8 bases between. The chain uses TRBV27 and TRBJ1-2, with TRBD1 as a possible D gene (5 bases). The clonotype originates from a human donor who had recovered from COVID-19. Sequencing was done on a sample of CD4+ T cells from blood, cultured in vitro. CDR3 region: CASSLRGFGYTF. In nucleotides, the CDR3 is TGTGCCAGCAGTTTACGGGGGTTTGGCTACACCTTC.